Below are 3 T cell receptor beta chains sequenced from a single sample in a study of blood T cell repertoires in COVID-19. Here immunoSEQ multiplex PCR was the method, and the copy in TCRdb shows in-frame clones only, minus some. In the table there are 100,000 or so clones, 80% to 90% of which are singletons. Source material: peripheral blood. The receptors shown here come from a woman at least 80 years old with acute or convalescent COVID-19.

The chain is built from TRBV19 and TRBJ2-2; 7 bases are shared with TRBD1. The germline V gene encodes CDR1 LNHDA and CDR2 SQIVND (reference sequence). The CDR3 is 18 residues long. V shed 1 base and J 4 bases; nucleotides not matched to a gene: 12. The CDR3 is CASSIASGNRGVTGELFF. The CDR3 DNA reads TGTGCCAGTAGTATAGCTTCTGGAAACAGGGGAGTCACCGGGGAGCTGTTTTTT.

J is TRBJ2-1 and V is TRBV6-5; the match to TRBD2 covers 11 bases. CDR1 is MNHEY, CDR2 SVGAGI, per germline. J gave up 12 bases and V 8 bases, and 12 bases lay outside the gene matches. The CDR3 totals 14 residues. CDR3 residues: CASDPSGGTGRQFF. The DNA of the CDR3 is TGTGCCAGCGACCCTAGCGGGGGGACCGGACGGCAGTTCTTC.

This chain links TRBV28 with TRBJ1-2, with D uncertain. CDR3 length equals 13 residues. The germline CDR1 and CDR2 sequences are MDHEN and SYDVKM. Trimming pared 11 bases from V and 6 bases from J, leaving 19 bases between. For the CDR3, the DNA is TGTGCCCACCGGGGAGGGCTCAGCCATGGCTACACCTTC. It specifies CAHRGGLSHGYTF.